The clone carrying this T cell receptor beta chain was seen at least ten times. CDR1 is SGDLS and CDR2 is YYNGEE in the germline V gene. The V and J ends lost 7 bases and 2 bases, in that order; junction bases with no gene match: 5. The CDR3 runs 14 residues. The sample belongs to a study of T cells of healthy individuals. TCRdb analysed the 5' RACE reads with MiXCR anew, one entry per CDR3 protein. The sample yields roughly 87,000 distinct CDR3 sequences, 17% seen once. The clonotype was recovered from a human donor in good health. The gene calls are TRBV9 and TRBJ2-2, with 7 bases matching TRBD2. DNA for the CDR3: TGTGCCAGCGGGGGGACTACCAACACCGGGGAGCTGTTTTTT. Amino acids: CASGGTTNTGELFF.